Listed below are T cell receptor beta chains from one sample, sequenced in a study of T cells in Graves' hyperthyroidism and ophthalmopathy. TCRdb independently ran MiXCR on the multiplex PCR reads; one entry per CDR3 protein. In the table there are approximately 690,000 distinct CDR3 sequences, around 20% of which are singletons. The specimen was blood. The receptor set was obtained from a man aged 30 to 45 with Graves' ophthalmopathy. CDR3s include the opening cysteine and the closing phenylalanine or tryptophan. A D gene is named only where the DNA matches it firmly. Clone size is given for some rows only: seen once, a few or many times, or a class if the clone is expanded.

j_call v_call d_call clone_size cdr3_aa cdr3_nt
TRBJ1-1 TRBV7-3 NA NA CASSRLRNTEAFF TGTGCCAGCAGCCGGCTAAGGAACACTGAAGCTTTCTTT
TRBJ2-2 TRBV18 TRBD2 few CASSLGLAGVSGELFF TGTGCCAGCTCACTCGGACTAGCGGGAGTTTCCGGGGAGCTGTTTTTT
TRBJ2-5 TRBV7-9 TRBD2 few CASSLVMVAGQETQYF TGTGCCAGCAGCTTAGTTATGGTAGCGGGACAAGAGACCCAGTACTTC
TRBJ1-5 TRBV19 NA NA CASNRGYNQPQHF TGTGCCAGCAATCGGGGTTACAATCAGCCCCAGCATTTT
TRBJ2-7 TRBV12-3/TRBV12-4 NA NA CASNTGGSYEQYF TGTGCCAGCAACACAGGAGGGTCCTACGAGCAGTACTTC
TRBJ2-4 TRBV3-1 TRBD2 NA CASSQGTSGTDIQYF TGTGCCAGCAGCCAAGGGACTAGCGGGACGGACATTCAGTACTTC
TRBJ1-6 TRBV2 NA many CASSEFGSSYNSPLHF TGTGCCAGCAGTGAATTTGGAAGCTCCTATAATTCACCCCTCCACTTT
TRBJ2-7 TRBV7-2 NA many CASSLVGGSHEQYF TGTGCCAGCAGCTTAGTGGGGGGAAGCCACGAGCAGTACTTC
TRBJ2-7 TRBV5-1 TRBD1 many CASSTPGQGVYEQYF TGCGCCAGCAGCACGCCGGGACAGGGGGTCTACGAGCAGTACTTC
TRBJ1-5 TRBV4-2 TRBD1 few CASSLGTGGLGNQPQHF TGTGCCAGCAGCCTCGGGACAGGGGGCCTTGGTAATCAGCCCCAGCATTTT
TRBJ1-2 TRBV29-1 NA few CSVETRRGGYTF TGCAGCGTTGAGACCAGGAGGGGCGGCTACACCTTC
TRBJ1-2 TRBV29-1 NA NA CSVDAPGGLYGYTF TGCAGCGTTGACGCCCCGGGGGGTCTCTATGGCTACACCTTC
TRBJ1-5 TRBV3-1 NA many CASSQDYRDPQHF TGTGCCAGCAGCCAAGATTACCGGGACCCCCAGCATTTT
TRBJ2-3 TRBV11-2 TRBD2 few CASSPRGLAGVSVVDTQYF TGTGCCAGCAGCCCGAGGGGGCTAGCGGGAGTCTCAGTGGTAGATACGCAGTATTTT
TRBJ2-2 TRBV18 NA many CASSPQQGSAGELFF TGTGCCAGCTCACCGCAACAGGGCTCCGCCGGGGAGCTGTTTTTT
TRBJ2-1 TRBV5-1 TRBD2 NA CASSSLDGGSKNEQFF TGCGCCAGCAGCTCCTTGGATGGCGGGAGTAAGAATGAGCAGTTCTTC
TRBJ2-1 TRBV25-1 NA NA CASSEENEQFF TGTGCCAGCAGTGAAGAGAATGAGCAGTTCTTC
TRBJ2-2 TRBV5-8 NA NA CASSLEYRAGTGELFF TGTGCCAGCAGCTTGGAGTATCGGGCAGGTACCGGGGAGCTGTTTTTT
TRBJ2-7 TRBV27 NA NA CASSLIPRGTYEQYF TGTGCCAGCAGTTTAATCCCCAGGGGAACGTACGAGCAGTACTTC
TRBJ1-1 TRBV12-3/TRBV12-4 NA many CASRIRDTEAFF TGTGCCAGCAGAATAAGGGACACTGAAGCTTTCTTT
TRBJ2-1 TRBV7-9 NA many CASSLEGGSEQFF TGTGCCAGCAGCTTAGAGGGGGGCAGTGAGCAGTTCTTC
TRBJ1-4 TRBV18 NA many CASYGPGWNEKLFF TGTGCCAGCTACGGGCCAGGGTGGAATGAAAAACTGTTTTTT
TRBJ1-2 TRBV12-3/TRBV12-4 NA once CASSLADVAGGYTF TGTGCCAGCAGTTTAGCGGACGTCGCGGGTGGCTACACCTTC
TRBJ1-5 TRBV10-2 NA few CASSDSFGGGNQPQHF TGCGCCAGCAGTGATTCTTTCGGAGGAGGGAATCAGCCCCAGCATTTT
TRBJ2-5 TRBV3-1 TRBD2 NA CASSQDPSGGEAETQYF TGTGCCAGCAGCCAAGATCCTAGCGGGGGGGAGGCAGAGACCCAGTACTTC
TRBJ1-1 TRBV19 TRBD1 many CASSAHRGKGDTEAFF TGTGCCAGTAGTGCCCACAGGGGTAAAGGGGACACTGAAGCTTTCTTT
TRBJ2-1 TRBV12-5 NA NA CASGLVPRRDNEQFF TGTGCTAGTGGTTTGGTCCCCCGGCGGGACAATGAGCAGTTCTTC
TRBJ2-3 TRBV9 TRBD1 NA CASSTRTGGGTDTQYF TGTGCCAGCAGCACTAGGACAGGCGGTGGCACAGATACGCAGTATTTT
TRBJ2-3 TRBV11-2 NA many CASSRMGTDTQYF TGTGCCAGCAGCCGCATGGGCACAGATACGCAGTATTTT
TRBJ2-7 TRBV13 NA NA CASSPGSYYEQYF TGTGCCAGCAGCCCCGGGTCATACTACGAGCAGTACTTC
TRBJ1-2 TRBV27 NA NA CASSSSSYGYTF TGTGCCAGCAGTTCCTCCAGCTATGGCTACACCTTC
TRBJ2-3 TRBV30 NA NA CAWSVQGDTQYF TGTGCCTGGAGTGTACAGGGAGATACGCAGTATTTT
TRBJ2-1 TRBV7-9 TRBD1 many CASSLYPGGAYNEQFF TGTGCCAGCAGCTTATATCCAGGGGGCGCCTACAATGAGCAGTTCTTC
TRBJ2-5 TRBV15 NA NA CATSRAEGAQETQYF TGTGCCACCAGCAGAGCTGAAGGGGCGCAAGAGACCCAGTACTTC
TRBJ2-3 TRBV7-9 TRBD1 many CASSLRDRGTPDTQYF TGTGCCAGCAGTCTCCGGGACAGGGGCACCCCAGATACGCAGTATTTT
TRBJ2-7 TRBV18 NA NA CASSLQGVGTYEQYF TGTGCCAGCTCACTGCAAGGGGTTGGAACCTACGAGCAGTACTTC
TRBJ1-3 TRBV7-9 TRBD1 NA CASSPRGQARGNTIYF TGTGCCAGCAGCCCCCGAGGACAGGCGCGTGGAAACACCATATATTTT
TRBJ1-5 TRBV18 NA NA CASSLQGPPNQPQHF TGTGCCAGCTCACTCCAGGGGCCCCCCAATCAGCCCCAGCATTTT
TRBJ2-2 TRBV5-1 NA few CASRLPTGHGELFF TGCGCCAGCAGACTCCCTACAGGGCACGGGGAGCTGTTTTTT
TRBJ1-4 TRBV18 TRBD1 NA CASSQDRGSNEKLFF TGTGCCAGCTCACAAGACAGGGGCTCCAATGAAAAACTGTTTTTT
TRBJ1-2 TRBV7-9 NA NA CASSQRSGDYGYTF TGTGCCAGCAGCCAACGCTCTGGGGACTATGGCTACACCTTC
TRBJ2-7 TRBV7-9 NA NA CASSLALDTSYEQYF TGTGCCAGCAGCTTAGCGCTGGACACTTCCTACGAGCAGTACTTC
TRBJ2-7 TRBV4-3 TRBD2 few CASSQDRLAGGLSSYEQYF TGCGCCAGCAGCCAAGATCGACTAGCGGGAGGGTTGAGCTCCTACGAGCAGTACTTC
TRBJ2-1 TRBV14 TRBD2 few CASSQSSGRASEQFF TGTGCCAGCAGCCAATCTAGCGGGAGGGCGTCTGAGCAGTTCTTC
TRBJ2-7 TRBV28 TRBD1 many CASSFPRDRGVYEQYF TGTGCCAGCAGTTTCCCCCGGGACAGGGGAGTGTACGAGCAGTACTTC
TRBJ2-7 TRBV5-1 TRBD1 NA CASSSSTPGQGYEQYF TGCGCCAGCAGCTCTTCTACACCGGGACAGGGCTACGAGCAGTACTTC
TRBJ2-7 TRBV3-1 NA many CASSQGRSYEQYF TGTGCCAGCAGTCAGGGAAGGTCCTACGAGCAGTACTTC
TRBJ2-7 TRBV28 TRBD1 NA CASSLWAGTGTVEQYF TGTGCCAGCAGTTTATGGGCCGGGACAGGGACCGTCGAGCAGTACTTC
TRBJ2-2 TRBV20-1 NA many CSASKLVGTGELFF TGCAGTGCTAGTAAACTAGTCGGCACCGGGGAGCTGTTTTTT